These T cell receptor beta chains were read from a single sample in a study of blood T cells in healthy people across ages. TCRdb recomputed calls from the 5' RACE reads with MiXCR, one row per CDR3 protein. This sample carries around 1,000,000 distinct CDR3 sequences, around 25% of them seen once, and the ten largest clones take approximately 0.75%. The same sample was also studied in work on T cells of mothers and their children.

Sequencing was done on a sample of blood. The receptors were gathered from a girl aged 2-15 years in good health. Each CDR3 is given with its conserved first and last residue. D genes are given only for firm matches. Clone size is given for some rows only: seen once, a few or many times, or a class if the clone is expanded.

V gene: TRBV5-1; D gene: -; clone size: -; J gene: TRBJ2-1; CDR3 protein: CASRPRGRDEQFF; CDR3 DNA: TGCGCCAGCAGGCCGAGGGGGAGGGATGAGCAGTTCTTC
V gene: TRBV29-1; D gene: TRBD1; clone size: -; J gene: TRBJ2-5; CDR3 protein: CSVAAGGQETQYF; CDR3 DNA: TGCAGCGTTGCTGCAGGGGGCCAAGAGACCCAGTACTTC
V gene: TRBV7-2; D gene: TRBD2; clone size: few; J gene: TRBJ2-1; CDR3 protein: CASSLGPSGRAPQFF; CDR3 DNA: TGTGCCAGCAGCTTAGGGCCTAGCGGGAGGGCCCCCCAGTTCTTC
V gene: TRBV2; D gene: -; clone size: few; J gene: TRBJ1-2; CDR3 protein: CASSVSGPNYGYTF; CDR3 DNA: TGTGCCAGCAGTGTCTCAGGGCCTAACTATGGCTACACCTTC
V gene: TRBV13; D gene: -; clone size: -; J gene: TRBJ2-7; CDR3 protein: CASSSVGSGIPYEQYF; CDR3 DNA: TGTGCCAGCAGCTCGGTTGGAAGTGGGATACCCTACGAGCAGTACTTC
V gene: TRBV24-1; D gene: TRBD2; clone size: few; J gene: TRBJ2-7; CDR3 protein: CATSPGGHEQYF; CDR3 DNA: TGTGCCACCAGTCCGGGGGGACACGAGCAGTACTTC
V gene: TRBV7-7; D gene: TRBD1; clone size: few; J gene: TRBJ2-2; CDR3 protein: CASSPGGQGTGELFF; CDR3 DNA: TGTGCTAGCAGCCCAGGGGGACAGGGGACCGGGGAGCTGTTTTTT
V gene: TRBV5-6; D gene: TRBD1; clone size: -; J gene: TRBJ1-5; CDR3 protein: CASSFSGVLLGGSDQPQHF; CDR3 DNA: TGTGCCAGCAGCTTTTCAGGTGTTTTGTTAGGGGGCTCTGATCAGCCCCAGCATTTT
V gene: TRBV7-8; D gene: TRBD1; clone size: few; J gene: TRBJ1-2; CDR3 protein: CASSAWDRLPHF; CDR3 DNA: TGTGCCAGCAGCGCGTGGGACAGGCTACCCCACTTC
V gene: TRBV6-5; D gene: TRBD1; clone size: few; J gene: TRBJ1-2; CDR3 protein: CASRQGVDYGYTF; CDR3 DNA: TGTGCCAGCAGACAGGGGGTGGACTATGGCTACACCTTC
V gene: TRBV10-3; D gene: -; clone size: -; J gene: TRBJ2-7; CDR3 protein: CAIRRGLEQYF; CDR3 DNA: TGTGCCATCAGGAGGGGTCTCGAGCAGTACTTC
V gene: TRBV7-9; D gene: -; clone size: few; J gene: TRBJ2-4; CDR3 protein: CASSLGKNIQYF; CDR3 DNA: TGTGCCAGCAGCTTAGGGAAAAACATTCAGTACTTC
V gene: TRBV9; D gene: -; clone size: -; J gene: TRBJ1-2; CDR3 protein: CASSVEAGTNYIYGYTF; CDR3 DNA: TGTGCCAGCAGCGTAGAGGCAGGGACGAATTACATCTATGGCTACACCTTC
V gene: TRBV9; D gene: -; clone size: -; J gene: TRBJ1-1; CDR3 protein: CASSVQLNTEAFF; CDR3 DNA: TGTGCCAGCAGCGTACAGTTGAACACTGAAGCTTTCTTT
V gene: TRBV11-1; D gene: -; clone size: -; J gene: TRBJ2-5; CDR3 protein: CASSFGDWETQYF; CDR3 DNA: TGTGCCAGCAGCTTCGGAGATTGGGAGACCCAATACTTC
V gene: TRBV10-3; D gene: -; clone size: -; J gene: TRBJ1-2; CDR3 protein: CAISAVGGDGYTF; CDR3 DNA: TGTGCCATCAGTGCCGTGGGGGGCGATGGCTACACCTTC
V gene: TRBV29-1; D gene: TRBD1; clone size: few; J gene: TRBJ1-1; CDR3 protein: CGVTGTGGLNTEAFF; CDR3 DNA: TGCGGCGTAACCGGGACAGGCGGCCTGAACACTGAAGCTTTCTTT